This note documents a single T cell receptor beta chain sequence. Its specificity is not known. Germline V lookup: CDR1 MNHEY, CDR2 SMNVEV (reference sequence). This CDR3 is 17 amino acids long. V shed 5 bases and J shed 5 bases, with 22 bases lying between them. Produced via immunoSEQ multiplex PCR; TCRdb's table is partial and in-frame only. The top ten clones hold about 1.2% of a sample with 75,000 to 100,000 clones, about 94% of them seen once. This sample is part of a study of siplizumab effects on memory and regulatory T cells. Overall study findings and caveats: Researchers could map only a minor fraction of alloreactive clones to unstimulated subsets.

Sequencing was carried out using non-Treg CD4+ T cells sorted from blood. The rearrangement uses TRBV27 and TRBJ1-5, with D perhaps matching TRBD1 (5 bases). The TCR was taken from a human donor in good health. The CDR3 DNA reads as TGTGCCAGCAGTAAGACAGCTGCCGTCGTTTCTGATCAGCCCCAGCATTTT. This sequence encodes CASSKTAAVVSDQPQHF.